This T cell receptor (beta chain) came from a study of T cells in tuberculosis (dated by TCRdb to the late 2010s). Notes on the research overall: The study combined CD1B tetramers and high-throughput TCR immunosequencing to characterize T cells specific for the mycobacterial lipid antigen glucose monomycolate (GMM). IGRA-negative adolescents, IGRA-positive adolescents with latent tuberculosis and adults with active tuberculosis, more than 9 per group, were compared in a South African clinical cohort. Here is what the overall study found, with its caveats: With the diverse GMM-specific repertoire as input, a classifier achieved around 87% accuracy (AUROC 0.90), whereas GEM motif frequencies as input gave approximately 74% accuracy. Which clinical samples got chosen depended on the availability of cryopreserved specimens, and the active tuberculosis cases were adults, whereas the controls were adolescents. Smaller mean NN-distances to GMM-specific TCRs were observed in active tuberculosis TCR-alpha repertoires than in IGRA-negative controls, suggesting clonal expansion of GMM-specific TCRs. The smaller NN-distances were partly driven by shorter CDR3-alpha lengths in active tuberculosis patients, and the difference for TCR-beta did not reach statistical significance.

TCR libraries were generated with the immunoSEQ multiplex PCR assay, using TCR-beta and/or TCR-alpha/delta assays for each sample. The Illumina high-throughput platform was used to sequence the amplified TCR libraries. The source study handled its data this way. Clustering and dimensionality reduction were performed using pairwise TCRdist distances among GMM-specific receptors from ex vivo sorted or in vitro expanded T cells. Each clinical repertoire received a mean NN-distance score, defined as the average TCRdist to the nearest 10% of tetramer-positive reference sequences. GEM TCR motif frequency was calculated as the fraction of unique TCRs that matched known GEM sequences in V/J usage and CDR3 length. Active tuberculosis was classified by linear discriminant analysis with leave-one-out cross-validation, implemented in scikit-learn. TCRdb holds this immuneACCESS table with in-frame rearrangements only. Some clones are missing; in checked studies, unresolved V genes explain under half, and the rest has no known cause. V, J and clone size derive from that table, while D and trimming were established from the DNA sequence. This sample has some 34,000 clones in its table, and about 97% of those were observed once. The top ten constitute around 6% of the sample.

To note about this clone: Its antigen specificity is not known. No quality values exist for individual bases; no much larger clone is one base distant.

V is pared back by 5 bases and J by 5 bases, with 15 bases lying between the germline termini. CDR1 SGHDN and CDR2 FVKESK were looked up in the germline V gene. Including the terminal cysteine and phenylalanine, the CDR3 comprises 15 residues. Left in the record is the CDR3 DNA by itself, 45 bases read in frame from the first base. At study entry, adolescents were screened for latent tuberculosis infection by tuberculin skin test and QuantiFERON-TB GOLD In-Tube IGRA. Immunosequencing was performed on unsorted cryopreserved PBMC and covered 75,000 to 100,000 T cells per clinical donor on average. Eleven high schools in the Worcester region of the Western Cape, South Africa, served as enrollment sites for adolescents aged 12 to 18 years. Around 10 adolescents infected with M. tuberculosis and around ten uninfected adolescents were chosen and matched for age and sex. Adolescent PBMC were isolated from freshly drawn heparinized blood by density centrifugation and cryopreserved.

This chain joins TRBV14 to TRBJ1-4, with an unclear D gene assignment. This receptor was identified in a donor aged 10-29 years with latent tuberculosis or without tuberculosis infection. Sequenced input: PBMCs. The CDR3 region has the sequence CASSFLRAENEKLFF. The nucleotide sequence is given as TGTGCCAGCAGCTTCCTGCGGGCAGAAAATGAAAAACTGTTTTTT.